A single sample is the source of the 9 T cell receptor beta chains below, sequenced in a study of T cells in Graves' hyperthyroidism and ophthalmopathy. The TCR beta CDR3 regions underwent amplification using RNA transcripts as the source. The study used the HTBI primer set for a first-round RT-PCR of the TCR CDR3. From the multiplex PCR reads, TCRdb called clonotypes with MiXCR, one entry per CDR3 protein. Found here are approximately 590,000 distinct CDR3 sequences, about a sixth of them singletons; the top ten hold around 7.3%. Input material: blood. These receptors all stem from a woman in her twenties or thirties with Graves' hyperthyroidism.

This clonotype was observed a handful of times. The chain links TRBV20-1 to TRBJ2-7, with 13 bases that match TRBD2. J gave up 4 bases and V 3 bases, and 12 bases lay outside the gene matches. Looked up from germline, CDR1 is DFQATT and CDR2 is SNEGSKA (reference sequence). There are 17 residues in the CDR3. The CDR3 reads CSASTRGLAGKGYEQYF. CDR3 bases: TGCAGTGCTAGCACAAGGGGACTAGCGGGGAAGGGGTACGAGCAGTACTTC.

The genes are TRBV6-2 or TRBV6-3 and TRBJ2-6, with a weak D call TRBD1 (6 bases). CDR3 length: 18 amino acids. The V end was cut by 6 bases, the J end by 0 bases, with 18 bases between. The V gene's germline CDR1 is MNHEY and CDR2 SVGEGT. The CDR3 DNA reads TGTGCCAGCAGCCGCCCCCAGGGGTTCTCCTCTGGGGCCAACGTCCTGACTTTC. It translates to CASSRPQGFSSGANVLTF.

This clonotype was observed many times. The genes are TRBV27 and TRBJ2-3; D may be TRBD2 (5 bases). This CDR3 has 11 residues. V was trimmed by 10 bases and J by 5 bases, leaving 10 bases between them. The germline V gene encodes CDR1 MNHEY and CDR2 SMNVEV (reference sequence). CDR3 region: CATTGVDTQYF. CDR3 in DNA: TGTGCCACCACCGGGGTAGATACGCAGTATTTT.

The genes are TRBV12-3 or TRBV12-4 and TRBJ1-2, with 10 bases matching TRBD1. With 5 bases clipped from V and 5 bases from J, the junction kept 8 bases outside the gene matches. The CDR3 sequence is 15 residues long. The CDR3 is CASSPGQGEIYGYTF. The CDR3 DNA sequence: TGTGCCAGCAGTCCAGGACAGGGGGAGATATATGGCTACACCTTC.

This clonotype was counted between two and nine times. Here the CDR3 reads CASGKREGADTQYF. CDR3 coding DNA: TGTGCCAGCGGAAAACGGGAGGGGGCAGATACGCAGTATTTT. The chain joins TRBV6-1 to TRBJ2-3; 8 bases fit TRBD2. CDR1 is MNHNS and CDR2 is SASEGT in the germline V gene. V was pared by 8 bases and J by 4 bases, with 8 bases of the junction left unmatched. The CDR3 is 14 residues long.

This clonotype occurred a few times. The chain joins TRBV20-1 to TRBJ2-5, with 8 nucleotides matching TRBD2. The V and J ends lost 2 bases and 5 bases, in that order; junction bases with no gene match: 22. Germline V gene sequence: CDR1 DFQATT, CDR2 SNEGSKA (reference sequence). The CDR3 is 19 residues long. The CDR3: CSARSVGLAGAVGGETQYF. In DNA form, the CDR3 reads TGCAGTGCTAGATCCGTGGGCCTAGCGGGCGCTGTTGGCGGGGAGACCCAGTACTTC.

The rearrangement uses TRBV27 and TRBJ1-5; 7 bases match TRBD1. With V trimmed by 5 bases and J by 0 bases, 10 bases remained unmatched. CDR1 is MNHEY, CDR2 SMNVEV, per germline (reference sequence). The CDR3 runs to 17 residues. DNA for the CDR3: TGTGCCAGCAGTCGACAGGGCGGGGGGTATAGCAATCAGCCCCAGCATTTT. It translates to CASSRQGGGYSNQPQHF.

This clonotype has ten or more counts. CDR3 bases: TGTGCCAGCAGCCAAGATCGTAGGGGGGGACTAGCGGGAGACAATGAGCAGTTCTTC. Translation: CASSQDRRGGLAGDNEQFF. The J gene is TRBJ2-1, the V gene TRBV3-1, with 14 bases fitting TRBD2. The CDR3 spans 19 residues. V dropped 0 bases and J dropped 5; count of bases not matched to a gene: 9. The germline V gene encodes CDR1 LGHDT and CDR2 YNNKEL (reference sequence).

This clonotype was detected a few times. This chain links TRBV18 with TRBJ2-7; no reliable D call. Germline V gene data show CDR1 as KGHSH and CDR2 as LQKENI. V was clipped by 2 bases and J by 6 bases, with 14 bases between them. The length of the CDR3 is 14 residues. The CDR3 loop reads CASSPKQQPSEQYF. As DNA, the CDR3 is TGTGCCAGCTCACCAAAACAGCAACCTTCCGAGCAGTACTTC. The full variable domain, in which reference TRBV18 and TRBJ2-7 provide the parts outside the CDR3, is NAGVMQNPRHLVRRRGQEARLRCSPMKGHSHVYWYRQLPEEGLKFMVYLQKENIIDESGMPKERFSAEFPKEGPSILRIQQVVRGDSAAYFCASSPKQQPSEQYFGPGTRLTVT.